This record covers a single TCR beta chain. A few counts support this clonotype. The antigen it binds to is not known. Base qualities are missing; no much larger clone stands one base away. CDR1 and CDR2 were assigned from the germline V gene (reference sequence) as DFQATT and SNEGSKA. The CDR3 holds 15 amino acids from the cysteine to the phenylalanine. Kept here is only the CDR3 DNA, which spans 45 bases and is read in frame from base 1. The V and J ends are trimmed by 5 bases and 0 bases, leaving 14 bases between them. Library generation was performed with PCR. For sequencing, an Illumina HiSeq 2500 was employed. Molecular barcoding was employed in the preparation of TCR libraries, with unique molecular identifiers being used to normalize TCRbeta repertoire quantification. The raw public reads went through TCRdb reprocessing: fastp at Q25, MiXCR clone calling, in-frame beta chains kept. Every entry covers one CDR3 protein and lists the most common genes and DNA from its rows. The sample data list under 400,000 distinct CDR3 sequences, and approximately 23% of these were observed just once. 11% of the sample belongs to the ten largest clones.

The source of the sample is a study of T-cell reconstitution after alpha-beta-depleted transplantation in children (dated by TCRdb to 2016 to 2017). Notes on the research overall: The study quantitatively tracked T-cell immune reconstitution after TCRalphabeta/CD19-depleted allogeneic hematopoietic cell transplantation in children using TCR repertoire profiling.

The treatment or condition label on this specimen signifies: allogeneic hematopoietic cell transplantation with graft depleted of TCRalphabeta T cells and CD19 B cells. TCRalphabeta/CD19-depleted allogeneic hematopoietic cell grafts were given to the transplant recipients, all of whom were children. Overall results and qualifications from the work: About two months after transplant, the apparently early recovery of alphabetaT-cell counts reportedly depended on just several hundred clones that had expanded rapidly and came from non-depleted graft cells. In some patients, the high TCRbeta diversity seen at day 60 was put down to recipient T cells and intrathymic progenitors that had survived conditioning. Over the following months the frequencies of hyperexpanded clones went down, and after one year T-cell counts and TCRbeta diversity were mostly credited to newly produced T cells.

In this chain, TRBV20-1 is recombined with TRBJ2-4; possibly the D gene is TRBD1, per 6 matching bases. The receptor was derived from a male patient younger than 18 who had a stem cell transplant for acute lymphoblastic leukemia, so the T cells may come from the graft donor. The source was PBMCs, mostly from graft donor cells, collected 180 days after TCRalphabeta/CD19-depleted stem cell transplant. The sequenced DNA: TGCAGTGCTGGCCGGGACACCCTAGCCAAAAACATTCAGTACTTC. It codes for CSAGRDTLAKNIQYF.